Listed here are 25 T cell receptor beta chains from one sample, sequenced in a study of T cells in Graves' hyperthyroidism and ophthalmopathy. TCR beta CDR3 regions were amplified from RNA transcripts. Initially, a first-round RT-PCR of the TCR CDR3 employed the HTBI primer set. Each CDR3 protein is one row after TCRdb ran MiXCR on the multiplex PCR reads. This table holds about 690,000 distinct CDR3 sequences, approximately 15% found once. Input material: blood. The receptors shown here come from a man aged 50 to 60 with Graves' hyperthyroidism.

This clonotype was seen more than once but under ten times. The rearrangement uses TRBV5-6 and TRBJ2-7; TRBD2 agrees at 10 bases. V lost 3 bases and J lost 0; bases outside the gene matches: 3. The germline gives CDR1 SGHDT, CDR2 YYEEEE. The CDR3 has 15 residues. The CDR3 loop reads CASSSASGSSYEQYF. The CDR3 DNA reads TGTGCCAGCAGCTCTGCTAGCGGGAGCTCCTACGAGCAGTACTTC.

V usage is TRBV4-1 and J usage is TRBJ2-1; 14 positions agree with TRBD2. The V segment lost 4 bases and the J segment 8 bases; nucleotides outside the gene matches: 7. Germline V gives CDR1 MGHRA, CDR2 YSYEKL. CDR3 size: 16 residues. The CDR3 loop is CASSLGLAGELYEQFF. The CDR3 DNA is TGCGCCAGCAGCCTGGGACTAGCGGGAGAGTTATATGAGCAGTTCTTC.

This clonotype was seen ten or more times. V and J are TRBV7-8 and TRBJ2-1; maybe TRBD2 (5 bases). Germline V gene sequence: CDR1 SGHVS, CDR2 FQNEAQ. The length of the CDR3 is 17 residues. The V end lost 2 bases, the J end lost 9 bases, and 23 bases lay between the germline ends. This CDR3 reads CASSLRGDSTPDAEQFF. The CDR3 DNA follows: TGTGCCAGCAGCTTACGGGGAGATAGCACGCCAGACGCTGAGCAGTTCTTC.

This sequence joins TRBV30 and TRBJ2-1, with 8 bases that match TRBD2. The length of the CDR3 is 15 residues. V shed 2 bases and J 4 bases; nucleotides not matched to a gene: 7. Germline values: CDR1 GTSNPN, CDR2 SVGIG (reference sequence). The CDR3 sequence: CAWSWLAGPYNEQFF. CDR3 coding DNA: TGTGCCTGGAGTTGGCTAGCGGGCCCATACAATGAGCAGTTCTTC.

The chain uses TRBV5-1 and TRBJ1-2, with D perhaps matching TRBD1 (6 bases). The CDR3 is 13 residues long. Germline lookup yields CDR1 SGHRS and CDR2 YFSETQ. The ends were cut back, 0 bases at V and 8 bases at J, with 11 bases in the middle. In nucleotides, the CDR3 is TGCGCCAGCAGCTTGGACAGGGTTGTCGGCTACACCTTC. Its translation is CASSLDRVVGYTF.

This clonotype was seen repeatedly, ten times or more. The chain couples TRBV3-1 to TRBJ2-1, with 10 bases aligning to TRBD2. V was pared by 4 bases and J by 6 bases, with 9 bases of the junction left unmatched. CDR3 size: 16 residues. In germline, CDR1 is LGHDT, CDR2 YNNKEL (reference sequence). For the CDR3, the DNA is TGTGCCAGCAGCCGATCAGCGGGAGGGCCGTTCAATGAGCAGTTCTTC. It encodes CASSRSAGGPFNEQFF.

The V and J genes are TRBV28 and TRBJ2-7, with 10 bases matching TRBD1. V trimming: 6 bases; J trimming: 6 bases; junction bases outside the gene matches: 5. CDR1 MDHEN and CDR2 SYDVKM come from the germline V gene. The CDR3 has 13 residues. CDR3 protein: CASSWTGGSEQYF. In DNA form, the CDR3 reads TGTGCCAGCAGCTGGACAGGGGGGTCCGAGCAGTACTTC.

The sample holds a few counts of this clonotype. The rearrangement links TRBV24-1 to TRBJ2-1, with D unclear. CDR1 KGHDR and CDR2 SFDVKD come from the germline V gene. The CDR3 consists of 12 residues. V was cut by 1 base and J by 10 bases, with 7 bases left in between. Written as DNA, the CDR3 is TGTGCCACCAGTGATTTTAGAGCGGAGCAGTTCTTC. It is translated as CATSDFRAEQFF.

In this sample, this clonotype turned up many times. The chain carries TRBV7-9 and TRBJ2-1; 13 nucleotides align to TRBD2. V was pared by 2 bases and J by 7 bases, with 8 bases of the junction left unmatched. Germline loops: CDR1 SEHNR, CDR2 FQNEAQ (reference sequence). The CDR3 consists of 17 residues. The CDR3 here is CASSLRAGLAGANEQFF. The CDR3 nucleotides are TGTGCCAGCAGCTTAAGGGCAGGACTAGCGGGAGCTAATGAGCAGTTCTTC.

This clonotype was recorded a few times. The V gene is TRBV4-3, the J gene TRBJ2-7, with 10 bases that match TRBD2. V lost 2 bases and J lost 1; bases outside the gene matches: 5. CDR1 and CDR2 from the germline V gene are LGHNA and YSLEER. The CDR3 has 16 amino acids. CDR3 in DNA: TGCGCCAGCAGCCAATCGACTAGCGGGCCTTCCTACGAGCAGTACTTC. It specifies CASSQSTSGPSYEQYF.

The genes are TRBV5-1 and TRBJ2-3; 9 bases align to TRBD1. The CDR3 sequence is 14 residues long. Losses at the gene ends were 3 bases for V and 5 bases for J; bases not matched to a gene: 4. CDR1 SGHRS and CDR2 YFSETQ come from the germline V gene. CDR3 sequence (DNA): TGCGCCAGCAGCTGGGGACAGGGTGGAGATACGCAGTATTTT. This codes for CASSWGQGGDTQYF. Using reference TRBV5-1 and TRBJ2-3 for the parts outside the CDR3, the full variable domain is KAGVTQTPRYLIKTRGQQVTLSCSPISGHRSVSWYQQTPGQGLQFLFEYFSETQRNKGNFPGRFSGRQFSNSRSEMNVSTLELGDSALYLCASSWGQGGDTQYFGPGTRLTVL.

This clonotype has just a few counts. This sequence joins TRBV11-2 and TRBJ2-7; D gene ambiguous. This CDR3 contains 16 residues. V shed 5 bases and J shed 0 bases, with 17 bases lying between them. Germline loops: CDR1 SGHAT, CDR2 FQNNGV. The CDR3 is CASSDSRSILSYEQYF. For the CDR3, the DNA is TGTGCCAGCAGCGATAGTCGTAGTATCCTCTCCTACGAGCAGTACTTC.

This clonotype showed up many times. In DNA, the CDR3 is TGTGCCACCAGCGTGGGTGGCCACGAGCAGTACTTC. Protein product: CATSVGGHEQYF. The chain has TRBV24-1 and TRBJ2-7, with D unresolved. The CDR3 has 12 amino acids. Deletions cut 7 bases from V and 5 bases from J, with 11 bases between. Germline V gene lookup returns CDR1 KGHDR and CDR2 SFDVKD.

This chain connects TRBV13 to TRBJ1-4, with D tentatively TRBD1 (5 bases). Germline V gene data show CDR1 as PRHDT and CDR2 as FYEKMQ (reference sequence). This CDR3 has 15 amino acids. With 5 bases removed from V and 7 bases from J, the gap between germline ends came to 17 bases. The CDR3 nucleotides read TGTGCCAGCAGCCCAGCGGGAGCGGGGGGTGAAAAACTGTTTTTT. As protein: CASSPAGAGGEKLFF.

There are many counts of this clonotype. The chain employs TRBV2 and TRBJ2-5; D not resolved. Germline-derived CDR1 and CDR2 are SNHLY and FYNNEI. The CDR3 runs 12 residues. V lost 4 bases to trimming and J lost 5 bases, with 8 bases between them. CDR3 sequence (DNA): TGTGCCAGCAGTGTAATGAGGGAGACCCAGTACTTC. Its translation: CASSVMRETQYF.

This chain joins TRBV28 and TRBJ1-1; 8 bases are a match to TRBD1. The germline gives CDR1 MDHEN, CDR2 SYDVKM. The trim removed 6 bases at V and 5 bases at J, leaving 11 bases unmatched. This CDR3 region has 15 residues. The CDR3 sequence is CASRTYQGAGTEAFF. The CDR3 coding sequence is TGTGCCAGCAGAACATACCAGGGGGCTGGGACTGAAGCTTTCTTT.

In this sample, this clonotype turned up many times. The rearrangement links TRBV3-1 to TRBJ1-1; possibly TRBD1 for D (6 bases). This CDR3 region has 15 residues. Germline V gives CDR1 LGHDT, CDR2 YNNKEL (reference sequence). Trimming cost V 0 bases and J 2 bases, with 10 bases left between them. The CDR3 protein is CASSQERGGNTEAFF. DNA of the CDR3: TGTGCCAGCAGCCAAGAAAGGGGGGGCAACACTGAAGCTTTCTTT.

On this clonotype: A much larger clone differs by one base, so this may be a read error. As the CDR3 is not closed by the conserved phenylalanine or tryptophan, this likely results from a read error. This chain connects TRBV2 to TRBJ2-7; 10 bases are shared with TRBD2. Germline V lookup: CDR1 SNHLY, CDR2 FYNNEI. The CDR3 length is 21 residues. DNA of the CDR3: TGTGCCAGCCGTGATTCTCTTCCCGGGACTAGCGATCTACCGGAGACCTACGAGCAGTACCTC. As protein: CASRDSLPGTSDLPETYEQYL.

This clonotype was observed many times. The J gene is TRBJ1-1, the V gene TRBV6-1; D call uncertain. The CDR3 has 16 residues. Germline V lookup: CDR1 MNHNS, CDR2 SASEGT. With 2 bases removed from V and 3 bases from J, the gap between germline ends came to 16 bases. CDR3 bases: TGTGCCAGCAGTGAAATTGGAGGGTCGGTGGACACTGAAGCTTTCTTT. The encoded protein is CASSEIGGSVDTEAFF.

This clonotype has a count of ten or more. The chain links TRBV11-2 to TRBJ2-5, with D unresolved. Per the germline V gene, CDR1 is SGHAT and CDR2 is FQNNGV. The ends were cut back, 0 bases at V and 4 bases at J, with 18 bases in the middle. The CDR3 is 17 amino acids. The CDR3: CASSLDGLEVLGETQYF. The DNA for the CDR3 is TGTGCCAGCAGCTTAGATGGTCTTGAGGTATTGGGAGAGACCCAGTACTTC. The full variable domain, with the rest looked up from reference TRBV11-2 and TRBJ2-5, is EAGVAQSPRYKIIEKRQSVAFWCNPISGHATLYWYQQILGQGPKLLIQFQNNGVVDDSQLPKDRFSAERLKGVDSTLKIQPAKLEDSAVYLCASSLDGLEVLGETQYFGPGTRLLVL.

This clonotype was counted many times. The CDR3 DNA sequence: TGTGCCAGCAGTTCAGACAGTAGCTCCTACAATGAGCAGTTCTTC. Protein product: CASSSDSSSYNEQFF. The chain uses TRBV27 and TRBJ2-1, with D tentatively TRBD1 (5 bases). V shed 4 bases and J shed 0 bases, with 10 bases lying between them. In germline, CDR1 is MNHEY, CDR2 SMNVEV (reference sequence). The CDR3 has 15 residues.

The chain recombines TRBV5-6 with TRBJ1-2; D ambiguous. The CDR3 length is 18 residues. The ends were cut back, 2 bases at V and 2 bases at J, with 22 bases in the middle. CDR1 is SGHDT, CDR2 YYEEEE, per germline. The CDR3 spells CASSLIKTRNFENYGYTF. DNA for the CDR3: TGTGCCAGCAGCTTAATCAAGACCAGAAATTTCGAGAACTATGGCTACACCTTC.

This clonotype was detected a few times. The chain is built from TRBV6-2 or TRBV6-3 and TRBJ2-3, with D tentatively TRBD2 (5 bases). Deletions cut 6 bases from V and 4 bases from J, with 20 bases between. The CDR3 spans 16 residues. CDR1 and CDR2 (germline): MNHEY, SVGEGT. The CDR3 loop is CASSGERGWGADTQYF. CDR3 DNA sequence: TGTGCCAGCAGCGGGGAGCGCGGTTGGGGTGCAGATACGCAGTATTTT.

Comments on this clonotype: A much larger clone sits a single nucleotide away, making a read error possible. The CDR3 DNA sequence: TGCAGTGCTAGAGATCGGGCAGGACTGCACGAGACCCAGTACTTC. Translation gives CSARDRAGLHETQYF. The chain joins TRBV20-1 to TRBJ2-5; the D gene is possibly TRBD2 (5 bases). Germline V gene data show CDR1 as DFQATT and CDR2 as SNEGSKA (reference sequence). CDR3 length: 15 amino acids. Deletions cut 0 bases from V and 5 bases from J, with 16 bases between.

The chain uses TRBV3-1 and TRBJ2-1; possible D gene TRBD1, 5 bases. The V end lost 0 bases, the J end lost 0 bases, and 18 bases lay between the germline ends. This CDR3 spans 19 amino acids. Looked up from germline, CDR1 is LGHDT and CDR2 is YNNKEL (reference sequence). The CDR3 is CASSQDRRVGKGSYNEQFF. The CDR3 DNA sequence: TGTGCCAGCAGCCAAGACCGCAGGGTGGGTAAGGGCTCCTACAATGAGCAGTTCTTC.